Shown below are 8 T cell receptor beta chains from a single sample sequenced in a study of cytomegalovirus exposure and HLA in healthy donors. PCR employed 60 Vbeta and 13 Jbeta primers. The protocol was immunoSEQ multiplex PCR, while the TCRdb copy is restricted to in-frame clones and leaves out a portion. The repertoire holds 85,000 to 100,000 clones, with around 80% as singletons. The sequencing input was PBMCs. These receptors were collected from a woman in her sixties or seventies in good health and CMV-seronegative.

This chain connects TRBV5-1 to TRBJ2-7; tentative D call: TRBD2 (6 bases). The CDR3 is 15 residues long. CDR1 is SGHRS and CDR2 is YFSETQ in the germline V gene. V shed 1 base and J shed 0 bases, with 11 bases lying between them. CDR3 residues: CASSLSGLISYEQYF. CDR3 coding DNA: TGCGCCAGCAGCTTGTCGGGACTCATCTCCTACGAGCAGTACTTC.

The chain couples TRBV6-5 to TRBJ2-7; D is ambiguous. Germline V gene sequence: CDR1 MNHEY, CDR2 SVGAGI. Trimming took 4 bases from V and 3 from J, leaving 19 bases between them. CDR3 length: 16 amino acids. CDR3 in DNA: TGTGCCAGCAGTTTAGAACAAGACTCTATCTACTACGAGCAGTACTTC. Protein product: CASSLEQDSIYYEQYF.

CDR3 residues: CASSAGTGIDEQFF. The CDR3 coding sequence is TGTGCCAGCAGCGCCGGGACAGGGATCGATGAGCAGTTCTTC. The rearrangement links TRBV7-7 to TRBJ2-1, with 9 bases aligning to TRBD1. The CDR3 loop spans 14 amino acids. Germline CDR1 SSHAT, CDR2 FNYEAQ (reference sequence). J gave up 8 bases and V 5 bases, and 7 bases lay outside the gene matches.

The chain is built from TRBV2 and TRBJ2-1; tentatively, D is TRBD2 (5 bases). V was pared by 2 bases and J by 6 bases, with 11 bases between. The CDR3 runs to 14 residues. Germline CDR1 is SNHLY and CDR2 is FYNNEI. The CDR3: CASSESTGVNEQFF. The CDR3 nucleotides read TGTGCCAGCAGTGAAAGTACCGGGGTCAATGAGCAGTTCTTC.

This sequence joins TRBV4-1 and TRBJ2-1, with TRBD2 matching 11 bases. The V segment lost 0 bases and the J segment 6 bases; nucleotides outside the gene matches: 4. This CDR3 region has 16 residues. Germline V CDR1 and CDR2: MGHRA, YSYEKL. CDR3 region: CASSQERLAGGNEQFF. CDR3 sequence (DNA): TGCGCCAGCAGCCAAGAACGCCTAGCGGGAGGCAATGAGCAGTTCTTC.

The chain joins TRBV4-3 to TRBJ2-1; possible D gene TRBD2, 6 bases. The germline gives CDR1 LGHNA, CDR2 YSLEER. V dropped 1 base and J dropped 7 bases, with 14 bases sitting between them. The CDR3 loop spans 15 amino acids. CDR3 DNA sequence: TGCGCCAGCAGCCAAGGAGGGAGGCTGGTGAATGAGCAGTTCTTC. It codes for CASSQGGRLVNEQFF.

The J gene is TRBJ2-2, the V gene TRBV5-6, with 7 bases identical to TRBD1. The CDR3 sequence is 16 residues long. Germline loops: CDR1 SGHDT, CDR2 YYEEEE. J was trimmed by 3 bases and V by 4 bases; bases with no gene match: 9. The CDR3 reads CASSPPTGLYTGELFF. The CDR3 nucleotides are TGTGCCAGCAGCCCACCGACAGGGCTGTACACCGGGGAGCTGTTTTTT.

This clone has just one count. This chain connects TRBV9 to TRBJ2-1; TRBD1 is a possible D gene (6 bases). The V gene lost 4 bases and the J gene lost 2 bases, with 10 bases spanning the gap. The CDR3 has 14 residues. Germline-derived CDR1 and CDR2 are SGDLS and YYNGEE. Here the CDR3 DNA reads TGTGCCAGCAGCCAACAGGGTACCTACAATGAGCAGTTCTTC. Its protein is CASSQQGTYNEQFF.